A single sample is the source of the 29 T cell receptor beta chains below, sequenced in a study of T cells in tuberculosis. Thawed, overnight-rested PBMC were stained with GMM-loaded CD1B tetramer, viability dye and anti-CD3, then sorted. C32 glucose monomycolate from Rhodococcus equi was loaded onto the CD1B tetramers. The repertoire was sequenced with immunoSEQ multiplex PCR; TCRdb's copy has only in-frame clones and lacks some. The sample includes 85,000 to 90,000 clones, roughly 93% seen only once; the top ten take less than 2.5%. Sequenced sample: CD1b-GMM tetramer-negative cells sorted from PBMCs. The receptors shown here come from an adult woman with latent tuberculosis.

The chain employs TRBV28 and TRBJ1-2; 7 bases match TRBD1. The CDR3 sequence is 16 residues long. Losses at the gene ends were 4 bases for V and 2 bases for J; bases not matched to a gene: 10. Germline assignment: CDR1 MDHEN and CDR2 SYDVKM. The DNA of the CDR3 is TGTGCCAGCAGTTCCCTATGGGCAGGGGGGAACTATGGCTACACCTTC. Translated: CASSSLWAGGNYGYTF.

The chain couples TRBV29-1 to TRBJ1-1; D is unresolved. The CDR3 consists of 13 residues. With 6 bases removed from V and 0 bases from J, the gap between germline ends came to 11 bases. Germline loops: CDR1 SQVTM, CDR2 ANQGSEA. The CDR3 region has the DNA TGCAGCGTCGCGGGGAGTATGAACACTGAAGCTTTCTTT. This gives the protein CSVAGSMNTEAFF. The entire variable domain, with the rest obtained from reference TRBV29-1 and TRBJ1-1, is as follows: SAVISQKPSRDICQRGTSLTIQCQVDSQVTMMFWYRQQPGQSLTLIATANQGSEATYESGFVIDKFPISRPNLTFSTLTVSNMSPEDSSIYLCSVAGSMNTEAFFGQGTRLTVV.

The V and J genes are TRBV29-1 and TRBJ2-7, with 12 bases fitting TRBD1. Germline CDR1 is SQVTM and CDR2 is ANQGSEA. The V and J ends lost 0 bases and 5 bases, in that order; junction bases with no gene match: 8. This CDR3 comprises 16 residues. In nucleotides, the CDR3 is TGCAGCGTTGAAGAGGGGGACAGGGGGCTTCTCAACGAGCAGTACTTC. The encoded protein is CSVEEGDRGLLNEQYF.

The chain employs TRBV27 and TRBJ2-3, with 7 bases aligning to TRBD1. V lost 6 bases, J lost 0 bases, and 12 bases stayed unmatched. Germline V CDR1 and CDR2: MNHEY, SMNVEV (reference sequence). The CDR3 has 17 residues. The DNA for the CDR3 is TGTGCCAGCAGCCTTATCCGGACAGGACTTAGCACAGATACGCAGTATTTT. Amino acids: CASSLIRTGLSTDTQYF.

This clone occurred once. V is TRBV5-8 and J is TRBJ2-1, with D perhaps matching TRBD1 (8 bases). V was shortened by 4 bases and J by 0 bases, with 20 bases between the two germline ends. This CDR3 spans 18 amino acids. Per germline, CDR1 SGHTS and CDR2 YDEGEE. CDR3 coding DNA: TGTGCCAGCAGCGGTATGAACAGGGGGGGTAGCTCCTACAATGAGCAGTTCTTC. It specifies CASSGMNRGGSSYNEQFF.

This chain joins TRBV6-5 and TRBJ1-5, with 9 bases lining up with TRBD1. Germline-derived CDR1 and CDR2 are MNHEY and SVGAGI. Trimming cost V 11 bases and J 4 bases; bases outside gene matches: 3. The CDR3 totals 12 residues. The CDR3 region is CAHGQGNQPQHF. Here the CDR3 DNA reads TGTGCCCATGGACAGGGGAATCAGCCCCAGCATTTT.

The V call is TRBV29-1, the J call TRBJ1-1; D gene uncertain. CDR3 length: 13 amino acids. Germline V CDR1 and CDR2: SQVTM, ANQGSEA. V was pared by 3 bases and J by 0 bases, with 8 bases between. CDR3 bases: TGCAGCGTTGAGAGCGAGATGAACACTGAAGCTTTCTTT. This translates into CSVESEMNTEAFF.

The chain couples TRBV6-5 to TRBJ1-2, with 9 bases matching TRBD1. V was pared by 5 bases and J by 6 bases, with 7 bases of the junction left unmatched. Germline CDR1 MNHEY, CDR2 SVGAGI. The CDR3 spans 14 residues. The CDR3 loop is CASSAGQGTHGYTF. CDR3 DNA: TGTGCCAGCAGTGCGGGACAGGGAACGCATGGCTACACCTTC.

The CDR3 region is CASSESDPATNEKLFF. The CDR3 DNA sequence: TGTGCCAGCAGTGAGAGCGACCCTGCAACTAATGAAAAACTGTTTTTT. The chain combines TRBV9 with TRBJ1-4, with no clear D. Trimming removed 5 bases from V and 0 bases from J, with 14 bases in between. The CDR3 runs 16 residues. CDR1 and CDR2 from the germline V gene are SGDLS and YYNGEE.

J is TRBJ2-3 and V is TRBV6-1; D is unclear. The length of the CDR3 is 12 residues. Germline V CDR1 and CDR2: MNHNS, SASEGT. Deletions cut 4 bases from V and 2 bases from J, with 4 bases between. The CDR3 reads CASSGLTDTQYF. In nucleotides, the CDR3 is TGTGCCAGCAGTGGACTCACAGATACGCAGTATTTT.

The chain combines TRBV5-6 with TRBJ2-5; D uncertain. Germline V gives CDR1 SGHDT, CDR2 YYEEEE. CDR3 length equals 15 residues. V dropped 4 bases and J dropped 0 bases, with 13 bases sitting between them. CDR3 sequence: CASSPLIPYQETQYF. The CDR3, as DNA: TGTGCCAGCAGCCCACTAATTCCGTACCAAGAGACCCAGTACTTC.

The chain employs TRBV18 and TRBJ1-5; TRBD1 agrees at 12 bases. The junction had 6 bases not matched to a gene; V was cut back by 0 bases and J by 3 bases. Germline-derived CDR1 and CDR2 are KGHSH and LQKENI. This CDR3 spans 18 amino acids. CDR3 loop: CASSPPGTGGRDNQPQHF. The CDR3 DNA reads TGTGCCAGCTCACCACCGGGGACAGGGGGCAGAGACAATCAGCCCCAGCATTTT. Based on the CDR3 plus reference TRBV18 and TRBJ1-5, the full variable domain is NAGVMQNPRHLVRRRGQEARLRCSPMKGHSHVYWYRQLPEEGLKFMVYLQKENIIDESGMPKERFSAEFPKEGPSILRIQQVVRGDSAAYFCASSPPGTGGRDNQPQHFGDGTRLSIL.

The chain is built from TRBV6-5 and TRBJ1-1; D is possibly TRBD1 (6 bases). Per germline, CDR1 MNHEY and CDR2 SVGAGI. This CDR3 contains 12 residues. V lost 7 bases and J lost 10, with 16 bases in between. The CDR3: CASIPPTGRAFF. CDR3 DNA sequence: TGTGCCAGCATACCCCCCACAGGGCGAGCTTTCTTT.

This chain joins TRBV7-9 and TRBJ2-7; 8 bases are shared with TRBD1. The ends lost 6 bases at V and 4 bases at J; junction bases unmatched: 8. Germline CDR1 SEHNR, CDR2 FQNEAQ (reference sequence). The CDR3 is made up of 14 amino acids. This chain's CDR3 is CASRSPGQDYEQYF. For the CDR3, the DNA is TGTGCCAGCAGGAGTCCGGGACAGGATTACGAGCAGTACTTC.

The chain uses TRBV6-6 and TRBJ2-1; D perhaps matches TRBD1 (6 bases). Looked up from germline, CDR1 is MNHNY and CDR2 is SVGAGI (reference sequence). There are 15 residues in the CDR3. Trimming shortened V by 4 bases and J by 2 bases, and 12 bases separated the two germline ends. CDR3 region: CASSSGVDTYNEQFF. The CDR3 nucleotides are TGTGCCAGCAGTTCAGGGGTGGACACCTACAATGAGCAGTTCTTC.

V usage is TRBV7-2 and J usage is TRBJ2-2, with 9 bases identical to TRBD2. Trimming removed 3 bases from V and 5 bases from J; junction bases left unmatched: 13. Germline V lookup: CDR1 SGHTA, CDR2 FQGNSA. The CDR3 covers 18 residues. In DNA form, the CDR3 reads TGTGCCAGCAGCTTCGTAGCGGGGGCCCCCCCAGGTACCGGGGAGCTGTTTTTT. It codes for CASSFVAGAPPGTGELFF. The full variable domain, with the rest looked up from reference TRBV7-2 and TRBJ2-2, is GAGVSQSPSNKVTEKGKDVELRCDPISGHTALYWYRQSLGQGLEFLIYFQGNSAPDKSGLPSDRFSAERTGGSVSTLTIQRTQQEDSAVYLCASSFVAGAPPGTGELFFGEGSRLTVL.

This clone is a singleton in its sample. The genes are TRBV19 and TRBJ1-1, with D possibly TRBD1 on 6 matching bases. Trimming took off 10 bases at V and 6 bases at J, with 18 bases between the two ends. Germline-derived CDR1 and CDR2 are LNHDA and SQIVND (reference sequence). This CDR3 spans 13 amino acids. The CDR3 loop is CATLQDQGPEAFF. The CDR3 nucleotides are TGTGCCACCCTCCAGGACCAGGGGCCTGAAGCTTTCTTT.

J is TRBJ1-6 and V is TRBV7-2; 10 bases are a match to TRBD1. Germline-derived CDR1 and CDR2 are SGHTA and FQGNSA. The CDR3 sequence is 16 residues long. Trimming removed 1 base from V and 7 bases from J; junction bases left unmatched: 4. The CDR3 spells CASSLVRQGANSPLHF. CDR3 nucleotide sequence: TGTGCCAGCAGCTTAGTCAGACAGGGGGCCAATTCACCCCTCCACTTT.

This clone was seen only a few times. The V and J genes are TRBV30 and TRBJ1-4, with 9 bases that match TRBD1. Unmatched junction bases numbered 14, after V lost 2 bases and J lost 1 base. The CDR3 runs 19 residues. Germline values: CDR1 GTSNPN, CDR2 SVGIG (reference sequence). As DNA, the CDR3 is TGTGCCTGGAGTAATATCCGGGACAGGGCTCGAAGAACTAATGAAAAACTGTTTTTT. Residues: CAWSNIRDRARRTNEKLFF.

V usage is TRBV7-8 and J usage is TRBJ1-3, with no clear D. V lost 1 base to trimming and J lost 7 bases, with 14 bases between them. CDR3 length: 15 residues. Germline V CDR1 and CDR2: SGHVS, FQNEAQ. The CDR3 nucleotides read TGTGCCAGCAGCTTAGAGCGGGGTATAGGTAACACCATATATTTT. Translated, it gives CASSLERGIGNTIYF.

This chain joins TRBV6-6 and TRBJ1-1; D remains ambiguous. Trimming took 0 bases from V and 11 from J, leaving 13 bases between them. The CDR3 sequence is 13 residues long. Germline V CDR1 and CDR2: MNHNY, SVGAGI (reference sequence). CDR3 DNA: TGTGCCAGCAGTTACTCCCTACACCGGGAGGCTTTCTTT. Amino acid sequence: CASSYSLHREAFF.

The chain has TRBV18 and TRBJ2-7; D not certain. The CDR3 runs to 12 residues. Germline-derived CDR1 and CDR2 are KGHSH and LQKENI. Trimming removed 4 bases at V and 3 bases at J, with 7 bases between. The CDR3 coding sequence is TGTGCCAGCTCACTTGAGCGCTACGAGCAGTACGTC. This translates into CASSLERYEQYV.

This rearrangement joins TRBV7-9 to TRBJ1-1, with 8 bases matching TRBD1. The V gene's germline CDR1 is SEHNR and CDR2 FQNEAQ (reference sequence). The ends lost 5 bases at V and 1 base at J; junction bases unmatched: 9. This CDR3 has 16 residues. CDR3: CASSPPPGTGNTEAFF. For the CDR3, the DNA is TGTGCCAGCAGCCCACCGCCCGGGACAGGGAACACTGAAGCTTTCTTT.

The rearrangement links TRBV9 to TRBJ1-1, with D possibly being TRBD1 (6 bases). Germline V gives CDR1 SGDLS, CDR2 YYNGEE. The CDR3 spans 14 residues. V shed 1 base and J shed 0 bases, with 7 bases lying between them. CDR3 bases: TGTGCCAGCAGCGTATCAGGGGTGAACACTGAAGCTTTCTTT. This gives the protein CASSVSGVNTEAFF.

This sequence joins TRBV27 and TRBJ2-1; TRBD1 might be the D (6 bases). The germline V gene has CDR1 MNHEY and CDR2 SMNVEV (reference sequence). The germline V and J ends were trimmed by 1 base and 4 bases, with 14 bases remaining between them. This CDR3 region has 16 residues. CDR3 in amino acids: CASSLLQGQKYNEQFF. The DNA for the CDR3 is TGTGCCAGCAGTTTATTGCAGGGGCAGAAGTACAATGAGCAGTTCTTC.

V is TRBV18 and J is TRBJ1-1, with D possibly being TRBD1 (6 bases). CDR1 and CDR2 (germline): KGHSH, LQKENI. Trimming shortened V by 2 bases and J by 1 base, and 26 bases separated the two germline ends. CDR3 length: 20 amino acids. The CDR3 here is CASSPGEQGRVVIGNTEAFF. The CDR3 nucleotides are TGTGCCAGCTCACCAGGGGAACAGGGAAGAGTCGTAATCGGGAACACTGAAGCTTTCTTT.

V is TRBV6-1 and J is TRBJ1-6; 7 bases align to TRBD1. Germline CDR1 MNHNS, CDR2 SASEGT. The CDR3 totals 16 residues. V shed 1 base, J shed 5 bases, and the junction held 5 bases outside the gene matches. DNA of the CDR3: TGTGCCAGCAGTGAAGTTCCGGGGACAGATAATTCACCCCTCCACTTT. This gives the protein CASSEVPGTDNSPLHF.

The V call is TRBV10-2, the J call TRBJ2-4; 15 nucleotides agree with TRBD2. V gave up 7 bases and J gave up 4 bases; unmatched junction bases: 2. The CDR3 totals 15 residues. The germline gives CDR1 WSHSY, CDR2 SAAADI. In DNA, the CDR3 is TGCGCCAGCATGGGACTAGCGGGGGGAAAAAACATTCAGTACTTC. Protein product: CASMGLAGGKNIQYF.

V gene TRBV6-5 combines with J gene TRBJ2-7, with D tentatively TRBD2 (6 bases). Trimming took 7 bases from V and 0 from J, leaving 16 bases between them. Germline V gene lookup returns CDR1 MNHEY and CDR2 SVGAGI. This CDR3 region has 15 residues. CDR3 sequence: CASTAGRLSSYEQYF. The CDR3 DNA is TGTGCCAGCACCGCGGGACGCCTGAGCTCCTACGAGCAGTACTTC.